This T cell receptor beta chain was captured by sequencing in a study of OX40 agonist ivuxolimab in advanced cancers. Peripheral blood came from all dose cohorts at three timepoints. The length of the CDR3 is 13 residues. Germline lookup yields CDR1 SNHLY and CDR2 FYNNEI. Trimming pared 8 bases from V and 4 bases from J, leaving 14 bases between. TCRdb's table, derived via immunoSEQ multiplex PCR, lists solely in-frame clones and lacks some. This table has about 77,000 clones, about 84% appearing once. This rearrangement joins TRBV2 to TRBJ2-5, with D possibly matching TRBD1 (6 bases). This material consisted of CD4+ or CD8+ T cells sorted from blood, taken in a trial of the OX40 agonist ivuxolimab. The sequence came from an adult with an advanced solid tumor such as melanoma, head and neck, liver or kidney cancer. CDR3 nucleotide sequence: TGTGCCAGCGGAGGACAGCCCCCAGAGACCCAGTACTTC. Its protein product is CASGGQPPETQYF.